The sequence of this T cell receptor (beta chain) was determined in a study of CD8 T cells in Susac syndrome. Trimming took 0 bases from V and 9 from J; bases not matched to a gene: 8. Germline V lookup: CDR1 SNHLY, CDR2 FYNNEI. CDR3 length: 15 amino acids. RNA, at roughly 0.45 to 1 ug, was reverse transcribed with random hexamers. TCRdb reprocessed the immunoSEQ multiplex PCR reads via MiXCR and lists one record per CDR3 protein. Of about 140,000 distinct CDR3 sequences in the sample, approximately 96% were seen once. This chain links TRBV2 with TRBJ2-1, with 7 bases lining up with TRBD2. The TCR comes from a human donor with Susac syndrome. Sequences were obtained from CD4+ T cells from PBMCs. CDR3 coding DNA: TGTGCCAGCAGTGAAGCGTGGGGGACTATAGGTGAGCAGTTCTTC. Its protein is CASSEAWGTIGEQFF.